What follows is one T cell receptor beta chain and its context. The data are from a study of response to subunit inactivated influenza vaccine. Via MiXCR, TCRdb re-called the RT-PCR reads, giving one row per CDR3 protein. The sample yields fewer than 250,000 distinct CDR3 sequences, roughly 14% seen once. CDR1 and CDR2 (germline): SGHVS, FNYEAQ. The junction had 15 bases not matched to a gene; V was cut back by 4 bases and J by 17 bases. This CDR3 spans 15 amino acids. The sequence derives from a man aged 50 to 60 who received an inactivated influenza vaccine. The chain links TRBV7-6 to TRBJ1-6; 9 bases map to TRBD1. This material consisted of CD8+ T cells sorted from PBMCs, taken roughly 5 days after vaccination. The CDR3 spells CASSSGTGTFRKVHF. Written as DNA, the CDR3 is TGTGCCAGCAGCTCAGGGACAGGGACTTTCAGAAAGGTCCACTTT.